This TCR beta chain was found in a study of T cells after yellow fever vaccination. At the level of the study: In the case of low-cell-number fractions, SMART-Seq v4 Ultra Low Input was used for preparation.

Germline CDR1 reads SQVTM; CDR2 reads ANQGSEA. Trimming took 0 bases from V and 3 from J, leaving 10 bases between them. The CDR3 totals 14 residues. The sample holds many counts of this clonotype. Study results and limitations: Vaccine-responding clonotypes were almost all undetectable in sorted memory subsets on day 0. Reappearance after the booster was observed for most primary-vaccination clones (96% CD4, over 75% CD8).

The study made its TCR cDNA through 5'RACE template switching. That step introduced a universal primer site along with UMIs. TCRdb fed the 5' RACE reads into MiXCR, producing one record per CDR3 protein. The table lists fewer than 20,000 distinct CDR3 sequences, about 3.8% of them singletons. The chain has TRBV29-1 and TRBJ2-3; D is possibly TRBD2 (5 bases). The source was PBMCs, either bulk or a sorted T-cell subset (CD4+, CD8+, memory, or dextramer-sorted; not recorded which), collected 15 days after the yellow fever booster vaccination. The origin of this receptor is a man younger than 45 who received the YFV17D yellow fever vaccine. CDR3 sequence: CSVEDRGSTDTQYF. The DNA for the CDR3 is TGCAGCGTTGAAGATCGAGGGTCAACAGATACGCAGTATTTT.